This T cell receptor (beta chain) was obtained from a study of cytomegalovirus exposure and HLA in healthy donors. Study summary: Genetic ancestry analysis placed around 76% of the approximately 390 donors that were genotyped in the Caucasian-associated cluster. The study's findings and limits: Researchers counted 164 TCR beta chains as cytomegalovirus-associated. It was confirmed in vitro that a few of the CMV-associated chains were specific for CMV antigens. HLA alleles were associated with some 17,000 TCR beta sequences in a later analysis at 0.05 false discovery rate.

A remark on this clone: Its cognate antigen is unknown. The junction and the germline gene differ at one end; a read error may be behind it.

It was with 60 Vbeta and 13 Jbeta primers that the PCR ran. Profiled with immunoSEQ multiplex PCR; TCRdb holds only in-frame clones, not every one. The table shows about 140,000 clones, with 75% occurring only once. In germline, CDR1 is SNHLY, CDR2 FYNNEI. The CDR3 runs to 11 residues. This sequence joins TRBV2 and TRBJ2-7, with 9 bases aligning to TRBD2. The TCR sequence derives from a man in his thirties or forties in good health and CMV-seronegative. The sample was PBMCs. As DNA, the CDR3 is TGTGCCAGCAGAGCCGGACTAGCGAGACGGTTC. Translated, it gives CASRAGLARRF. Supplemented by reference TRBV2 and TRBJ2-7, the full variable domain reads EPEVTQTPSHQVTQMGQEVILRCVPISNHLYFYWYRQILGQKVEFLVSFYNNEISEKSEIFDDQFSVERPDGSNFTLKIRSTKLEDSAMYFCASRAGLARRFGPGTRLTVT.